These T cell receptor beta chains were read from a single sample in a study of T cell responses to AZD1222 COVID-19 vaccine. TCRdb's table, derived via immunoSEQ multiplex PCR, lists solely in-frame clones and lacks some. The sample holds some 150,000 clones, about 87% seen once. The material was peripheral blood, obtained on day 0 of MenACWY control vaccination. These receptors came from an adult in good health. Both conserved end residues are part of each CDR3. D genes are given only for firm matches. Size is stated for part of the rows, as once, few or many counts, or as a class when the clone is expanded.

d_call clone_size j_call v_call cdr3_aa cdr3_nt
NA NA TRBJ2-7 TRBV7-2 CASSFPGLTEQYF TGTGCCAGCAGTTTTCCGGGACTCACAGAGCAGTACTTC
TRBD1 once TRBJ1-1 TRBV5-1 CASSGTGTATEAFF TGCGCCAGCAGCGGGACAGGGACTGCCACTGAAGCTTTCTTT
TRBD1 NA TRBJ2-2 TRBV4-3 CASSQIPGQDTGELFF TGCGCCAGCAGCCAAATTCCGGGACAGGATACCGGGGAGCTGTTTTTT
TRBD1 few TRBJ1-2 TRBV19 CASSPTGSVGYTF TGTGCCAGTAGCCCGACAGGGTCGGTCGGCTACACCTTC
NA NA TRBJ2-1 TRBV7-9 CASSLGNEQFF TGTGCCAGCAGCTTAGGCAATGAGCAGTTCTTC
NA NA TRBJ2-2 TRBV4-1 CASSQGGTGELFF TGCGCCAGCAGCCAAGGGGGCACCGGGGAGCTGTTTTTT
NA NA TRBJ2-7 TRBV5-6 CASSPRDYYEQYF TGTGCCAGCAGCCCCCGGGATTACTACGAGCAGTACTTC
NA NA TRBJ2-5 TRBV5-6 CATEIGYLGETQYF TGTGCCACCGAAATAGGGTATTTGGGAGAGACCCAGTACTTC
TRBD2 NA TRBJ2-5 TRBV28 CASLAGQETQYF TGTGCCAGCCTAGCGGGTCAAGAGACCCAGTACTTC
NA NA TRBJ2-6 TRBV4-2 CASSQVDGANVLTF TGTGCCAGCAGCCAAGTGGACGGGGCCAACGTCCTGACTTTC
NA NA TRBJ1-1 TRBV28 CASSSYAADEAFF TGTGCCAGCAGCTCCTATGCGGCGGATGAAGCTTTCTTT
NA NA TRBJ1-5 TRBV19 CASRPPTSQKPGHNNQPQHF TGTGCCAGTAGGCCCCCCACCAGCCAGAAACCGGGACACAACAATCAGCCCCAGCATTTT
TRBD2 once TRBJ2-7 TRBV27 CASSYRGGIPNEQYF TGTGCCAGCAGTTATAGGGGAGGGATTCCTAACGAGCAGTACTTC
NA NA TRBJ1-2 TRBV7-2 CASSFRDQIRGYTF TGTGCCAGCAGCTTTCGGGACCAGATCCGTGGCTACACCTTC
TRBD2 NA TRBJ2-1 TRBV11-2 CASGGLAGSYNEQFF TGTGCCAGCGGGGGACTAGCGGGGTCCTACAATGAGCAGTTCTTC
TRBD2 NA TRBJ2-1 TRBV5-4 CASSFYTSGRENEQFF TGTGCCAGCAGCTTTTATACTAGCGGGAGGGAGAATGAGCAGTTCTTC
TRBD2 NA TRBJ2-1 TRBV4-3 CASSQASGESYNEQFF TGCGCCAGCAGCCAGGCTAGCGGGGAATCCTACAATGAGCAGTTCTTC
NA NA TRBJ2-1 TRBV24-1 CATRGGTLNEQFF TGTGCCACAAGAGGGGGGACCCTCAATGAGCAGTTCTTC
NA once TRBJ2-1 TRBV18 CASSPLSSYNEQFF TGTGCCAGCTCACCACTTTCCTCCTACAATGAGCAGTTCTTC
TRBD2 NA TRBJ2-3 TRBV19 CASSKAGGRDTQYF TGTGCCAGTAGTAAGGCGGGGGGGCGAGATACGCAGTATTTT
NA once TRBJ1-1 TRBV5-1 CASSSEGNTEAFF TGCGCCAGCAGCTCAGAGGGGAACACTGAAGCTTTCTTT
TRBD2 once TRBJ2-5 TRBV7-8 CASSLVRSGGAGETQYF TGTGCCAGCAGCTTAGTGAGGAGCGGGGGGGCCGGAGAGACCCAGTACTTC
NA NA TRBJ1-5 TRBV15 CATSTGEGSNQPQHF TGTGCCACCAGCACTGGGGAGGGGAGCAATCAGCCCCAGCATTTT
NA few TRBJ1-3 TRBV23-1 CASSQLSGNTIYF TGCGCCAGCAGTCAACTGTCTGGAAACACCATATATTTT
NA NA TRBJ1-4 TRBV6-6 CASWRGANEKLFF TGTGCCAGCTGGCGGGGGGCTAATGAAAAACTGTTTTTT
NA NA TRBJ1-5 TRBV28 CASSRDIGGQPQHF TGTGCCAGCAGTCGGGACATAGGGGGGCAGCCCCAGCATTTT
NA NA TRBJ1-5 TRBV3-1/TRBV3-2 CASSQDSWGDQPQHF TGTGCCAGCAGCCAAGACAGCTGGGGGGATCAGCCCCAGCATTTT
TRBD1 NA TRBJ1-5 TRBV4-1 CASSQGQGADQPQHF TGCGCCAGCAGCCAAGGTCAGGGGGCGGATCAGCCCCAGCATTTT
NA NA TRBJ1-1 TRBV7-2 CASSLGMNTEAFF TGTGCCAGCAGCTTAGGGATGAACACTGAAGCTTTCTTT
NA NA TRBJ1-1 TRBV7-2 CASSLAPGSTEAFF TGTGCCAGCAGCTTAGCGCCAGGGAGCACTGAAGCTTTCTTT
NA once TRBJ1-3 TRBV19 CASSMGLTGAGNTIYF TGTGCCAGTAGTATGGGACTGACAGGTGCTGGAAACACCATATATTTT
NA NA TRBJ1-2 TRBV19 CASSIGADYYTF TGTGCCAGTAGTATCGGGGCGGACTACTACACCTTC
TRBD1 once TRBJ2-3 TRBV18 CASSPIQGSGTDTQYF TGTGCCAGCTCACCAATACAGGGGAGTGGTACAGATACGCAGTATTTT
TRBD2 NA TRBJ2-1 TRBV4-1 CASSRAGAGGPGEQFF TGCGCCAGCAGCCGAGCAGGAGCGGGAGGGCCCGGTGAGCAGTTCTTC
NA few TRBJ2-2 TRBV7-2 CASREGGASGELFF TGTGCCAGCAGGGAAGGGGGTGCGTCCGGGGAGCTGTTTTTT
NA NA TRBJ1-3 TRBV19 CASRNTAGNTIYF TGTGCCAGTAGGAATACAGCCGGAAACACCATATATTTT